The text below deals with one T cell receptor beta chain. Its target is unknown. The data stem from a study of T cells in localized non-small cell lung cancer. Study-level results: Paired adjacent lung recovered a median about 60 of the top 100 tumor clones. Increased T cell density in blood showed an association with longer overall survival.

CDR1 and CDR2 from the germline V gene are MNHNS and SASEGT. The CDR3 consists of 15 residues. V lost 1 base and J lost 4, with 13 bases in between. Profiling relied on immunoSEQ multiplex PCR, and the TCRdb table lists in-frame clones only, not all of them. The sample gives tens of thousands of clones, 80% to 90% of which show up once; 4.5% to 6% is in the top ten. Sequencing used peripheral blood mononuclear cells, obtained before any cancer treatment. The receptor was derived from an older male donor with stage II lung adenocarcinoma. V gene TRBV6-1 combines with J gene TRBJ1-1; possible D gene TRBD1, 6 bases. CDR3 amino acids: CASSEVPGASTEAFF. In DNA form, the CDR3 reads TGTGCCAGCAGTGAAGTGCCGGGGGCGAGCACTGAAGCTTTCTTT.